These 19 T cell receptor beta chains were sequenced from one sample in a study of T cells in Graves' hyperthyroidism and ophthalmopathy. RNA transcripts were the template for amplifying TCR beta CDR3 regions. The TCR CDR3 first-round RT-PCR relied on the HTBI primer set. MiXCR was run by TCRdb on the multiplex PCR reads, yielding one entry per CDR3 protein. Of over 350,000 distinct CDR3 sequences in the sample, about 14% were seen once. Sequenced input: blood. These receptors came from a man between 50 and 59 years old with Graves' ophthalmopathy.

This clonotype was counted once. The J gene is TRBJ2-1, the V gene TRBV10-3, with D perhaps matching TRBD2 (6 bases). The V end was cut by 7 bases, the J end by 5 bases, with 9 bases between. The CDR3 covers 12 residues. Germline values: CDR1 ENHRY, CDR2 SYGVKD. This CDR3 reads CAIMAGNNEQFF. CDR3 DNA sequence: TGTGCCATCATGGCGGGGAACAATGAGCAGTTCTTC.

This clonotype was seen repeatedly, ten times or more. The chain links TRBV5-5 to TRBJ2-3, with TRBD2 identical over 7 bases. The ends lost 6 bases at V and 3 bases at J; junction bases unmatched: 10. CDR1 and CDR2 (germline): SGHKS, YYEKEE (reference sequence). This CDR3 region has 15 residues. This CDR3 is CASTQDPGGTDTQYF. The CDR3 DNA sequence: TGTGCCAGCACCCAAGACCCGGGGGGTACAGATACGCAGTATTTT.

This clonotype was observed a few times. The genes are TRBV20-1 and TRBJ1-5, with D possibly being TRBD1 (5 bases). The J call may be incorrect, as the DNA end agrees better with TRBJ2-3. From germline, CDR1 is DFQATT and CDR2 SNEGSKA (reference sequence). CDR3 length equals 15 residues. CDR3 region: CSAMISRGRNQPQYF. The CDR3 coding sequence is TGCAGTGCTATGATTAGTAGGGGCCGCAATCAGCCCCAGTATTTT.

The chain joins TRBV5-6 to TRBJ1-4, with D perhaps matching TRBD1 (5 bases). The CDR3 runs 16 residues. CDR1 is SGHDT, CDR2 YYEEEE, per germline. The V end was cut by 4 bases, the J end by 0 bases, with 13 bases between. CDR3 region: CASSRGTVTTNEKLFF. In DNA, the CDR3 is TGTGCCAGCAGCCGCGGGACTGTTACAACTAATGAAAAACTGTTTTTT. Full variable domain (missing parts from reference TRBV5-6 and TRBJ1-4): DAGVTQSPTHLIKTRGQQVTLRCSPKSGHDTVSWYQQALGQGPQFIFQYYEEEERQRGNFPDRFSGHQFPNYSSELNVNALLLGDSALYLCASSRGTVTTNEKLFFGSGTQLSVL.

This clonotype was seen many times. The chain has TRBV5-1 and TRBJ1-1; D is ambiguous. CDR3 size: 15 residues. Per the germline V gene, CDR1 is SGHRS and CDR2 is YFSETQ. V was trimmed by 4 bases and J by 0 bases, leaving 13 bases between them. The CDR3 reads CASSLGDRMNTEAFF. DNA for the CDR3: TGCGCCAGCAGCCTGGGTGACCGCATGAACACTGAAGCTTTCTTT. Full variable domain (remainder filled in from reference TRBV5-1 and TRBJ1-1): KAGVTQTPRYLIKTRGQQVTLSCSPISGHRSVSWYQQTPGQGLQFLFEYFSETQRNKGNFPGRFSGRQFSNSRSEMNVSTLELGDSALYLCASSLGDRMNTEAFFGQGTRLTVV.

There are a few counts of this clonotype. The rearrangement links TRBV14 to TRBJ2-1; no definite D call. Trimming removed 6 bases at V and 0 bases at J, with 12 bases between. CDR3 length equals 15 residues. Germline values: CDR1 SGHDN, CDR2 FVKESK. Here the CDR3 reads CASSVFVSSYNEQFF. As DNA, the CDR3 is TGTGCCAGCAGTGTATTCGTGAGCTCCTACAATGAGCAGTTCTTC.

The J gene is TRBJ1-2, the V gene TRBV10-2; the D gene is possibly TRBD1 (6 bases). The germline gives CDR1 WSHSY, CDR2 SAAADI. Between the trimmed V and J ends, which lost 4 bases and 3 bases, there was a span of 15 bases. The CDR3 contains 15 residues. The CDR3 reads CASSGEQGSHYGYTF. Here the CDR3 DNA reads TGCGCCAGCAGTGGGGAGCAGGGGTCGCACTATGGCTACACCTTC.

The V gene is TRBV5-1, the J gene TRBJ2-5; D might be TRBD1 (6 bases). The ends were cut back, 3 bases at V and 4 bases at J, with 10 bases in the middle. The germline gives CDR1 SGHRS, CDR2 YFSETQ. This CDR3 is 13 amino acids long. CDR3 in amino acids: CASSSRGSETQYF. The CDR3 DNA follows: TGCGCCAGCAGCTCGAGGGGGTCAGAGACCCAGTACTTC.

This clonotype was seen at least ten times. The chain recombines TRBV2 with TRBJ2-3; a possible D gene is TRBD1 (5 bases). Germline V gives CDR1 SNHLY, CDR2 FYNNEI. The CDR3 has 15 residues. V was pared by 2 bases and J by 3 bases, with 12 bases between. CDR3 sequence reads: CASSERQGGTDTQYF. In nucleotides, the CDR3 is TGTGCCAGCAGTGAACGGCAGGGCGGTACAGATACGCAGTATTTT. Filled out from reference TRBV2 and TRBJ2-3, the complete variable domain reads EPEVTQTPSHQVTQMGQEVILRCVPISNHLYFYWYRQILGQKVEFLVSFYNNEISEKSEIFDDQFSVERPDGSNFTLKIRSTKLEDSAMYFCASSERQGGTDTQYFGPGTRLTVL.

This clonotype was detected only a few times. The V gene is TRBV5-1, the J gene TRBJ1-1, with no clear D. Trimming removed 0 bases at V and 4 bases at J, with 10 bases between. Germline lookup yields CDR1 SGHRS and CDR2 YFSETQ. The CDR3 is made up of 14 amino acids. The CDR3 bases are TGCGCCAGCAGCTTGGTCGGGGATCTCACTGAAGCTTTCTTT. Translated, it gives CASSLVGDLTEAFF.

V is TRBV19 and J is TRBJ1-2; no definite D call. Germline V gives CDR1 LNHDA, CDR2 SQIVND (reference sequence). V shed 7 bases and J shed 0 bases, with 15 bases lying between them. The CDR3 covers 15 residues. CDR3 loop: CASTDPGAANYGYTF. CDR3 DNA sequence: TGTGCCAGTACCGACCCGGGAGCCGCTAACTATGGCTACACCTTC.

The table lists this clonotype with many counts. The gene calls are TRBV6-1 and TRBJ1-2, with TRBD1 identical over 7 bases. CDR1 and CDR2 (germline): MNHNS, SASEGT. J was trimmed by 8 bases and V by 0 bases; bases with no gene match: 3. This CDR3 has 13 amino acids. The CDR3 sequence is CASSEATGRGYTF. For the CDR3, the DNA is TGTGCCAGCAGTGAAGCGACAGGGAGAGGCTACACCTTC.

As concerns this clonotype: Just one base apart from a much larger clone, this may be a read error. This sequence joins TRBV28 and TRBJ2-3, with 11 bases aligning to TRBD1. The CDR3 extends over 14 amino acids. Germline values: CDR1 MDHEN, CDR2 SYDVKM. This CDR3 is CAGSLGQGGDTQYF. For the CDR3, the DNA is TGTGCCGGCAGTTTGGGACAGGGGGGAGATACGCAGTATTTT.

This clonotype was recorded at least ten times. The rearrangement joins TRBV20-1 to TRBJ1-2; D remains unclear. V lost 0 bases, J lost 2 bases, and 7 bases lay in between. Per the germline V gene, CDR1 is DFQATT and CDR2 is SNEGSKA (reference sequence). The length of the CDR3 is 13 residues. The CDR3 here is CSARDVGNYGYTF. The CDR3 nucleotides are TGCAGTGCTAGAGACGTAGGGAACTATGGCTACACCTTC.

Only a few counts were recorded for this clonotype. The chain links TRBV2 to TRBJ2-3; the match to TRBD2 covers 9 bases. Losses at the gene ends were 8 bases for V and 3 bases for J; bases not matched to a gene: 9. The CDR3 loop spans 15 amino acids. CDR1 SNHLY and CDR2 FYNNEI come from the germline V gene. In DNA, the CDR3 is TGTGCCAGCCCGAGGGGACTAGCCCCAACAGATACGCAGTATTTT. Its translation: CASPRGLAPTDTQYF.

The V and J genes are TRBV9 and TRBJ2-5, with 9 bases identical to TRBD1. CDR3 length equals 16 residues. Germline values: CDR1 SGDLS, CDR2 YYNGEE. The J segment lost 5 bases and the V segment lost 0 bases, leaving 8 bases of the junction unmatched. The CDR3 region has the DNA TGTGCCAGCAGCGTAGGCGGGACAGGGTTCCGGGAGACCCAGTACTTC. As protein: CASSVGGTGFRETQYF.

The V call is TRBV12-3 or TRBV12-4, the J call TRBJ2-5; 10 bases map to TRBD1. The V gene end was trimmed by 5 bases and the J gene end by 5 bases; junction bases not matched to a gene: 8. CDR3 length: 15 residues. The CDR3: CASSELGQGMETQYF. CDR3 bases: TGTGCCAGCAGTGAATTGGGACAGGGGATGGAGACCCAGTACTTC.

V usage is TRBV29-1 and J usage is TRBJ1-5, with a weak D call TRBD1 (5 bases). The V gene's germline CDR1 is SQVTM and CDR2 ANQGSEA. The CDR3 length is 13 residues. V was pared by 2 bases and J by 7 bases, with 12 bases between. The CDR3 spells CSVELGPKQPQHF. The CDR3 DNA sequence: TGCAGCGTTGAATTGGGGCCGAAACAGCCCCAGCATTTT.

This clonotype appeared many times. This chain uses TRBV29-1 with TRBJ2-1; maybe TRBD1 (5 bases). Germline-derived CDR1 and CDR2 are SQVTM and ANQGSEA. The CDR3 totals 16 residues. V lost 0 bases to trimming and J lost 0 bases, with 12 bases between them. The CDR3, as DNA: TGCAGCGTTGAAGATATAGGGGAACACTCCTACAATGAGCAGTTCTTC. This translates into CSVEDIGEHSYNEQFF.